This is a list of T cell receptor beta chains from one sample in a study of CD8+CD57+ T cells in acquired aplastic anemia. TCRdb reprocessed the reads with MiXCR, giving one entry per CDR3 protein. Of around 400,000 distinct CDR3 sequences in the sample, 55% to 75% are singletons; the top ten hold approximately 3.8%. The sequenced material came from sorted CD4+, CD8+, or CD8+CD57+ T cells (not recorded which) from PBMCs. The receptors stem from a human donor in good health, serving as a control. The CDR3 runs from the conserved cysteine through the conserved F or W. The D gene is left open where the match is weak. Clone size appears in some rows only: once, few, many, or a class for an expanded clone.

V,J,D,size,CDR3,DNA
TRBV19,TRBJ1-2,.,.,CASSLGSGQSVYERYTF,TGTGCCAGTAGTCTCGGGTCAGGCCAGTCAGTGTACGAGCGGTACACCTTC
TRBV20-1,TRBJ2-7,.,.,CSAAGRFYGYEQYF,TGCAGTGCCGCGGGCAGATTCTATGGCTACGAGCAGTACTTC
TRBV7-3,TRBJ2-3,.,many,CASSSLTGGSGTQYF,TGTGCCAGCAGCTCGCTGACGGGCGGCTCTGGTACGCAGTATTTT
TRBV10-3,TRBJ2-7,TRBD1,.,CAISRAGTGDDEQYF,TGTGCCATCAGTAGAGCCGGGACAGGGGACGACGAGCAGTACTTC
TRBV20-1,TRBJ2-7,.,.,CSAIRGVNAYEQYF,TGCAGTGCCATAAGGGGGGTAAATGCCTACGAGCAGTACTTC
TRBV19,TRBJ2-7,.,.,CASSMWTETYEQYF,TGTGCCAGCAGTATGTGGACCGAAACCTACGAGCAGTACTTC
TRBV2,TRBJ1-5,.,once,CASSLGGRSNQPQHF,TGTGCCAGCAGCCTCGGCGGCCGTAGCAATCAGCCCCAGCATTTT
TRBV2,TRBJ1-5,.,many,CATEDDLNQPQHF,TGTGCCACCGAAGACGACCTTAATCAGCCCCAGCATTTT
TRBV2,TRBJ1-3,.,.,CASSAGEPPPTIYF,TGTGCCAGCAGCGCCGGGGAACCTCCACCCACCATATATTTT
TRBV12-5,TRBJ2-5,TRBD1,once,CASSLARGQETQYF,TGTGCCAGCAGTTTAGCTAGGGGGCAGGAGACCCAGTACTTC
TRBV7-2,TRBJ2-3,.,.,CASSLGLGINSHLTDTQYF,TGTGCCAGCAGCTTAGGATTGGGAATAAATTCACACCTCACAGATACGCAGTATTTT
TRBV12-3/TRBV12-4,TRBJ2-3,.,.,CASSRAGGAQYF,TGTGCCAGCAGCCGAGCGGGCGGTGCGCAGTATTTT
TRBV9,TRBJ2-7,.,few,CASSVAIKGGEKLNYEQYF,TGTGCCAGCAGCGTAGCAATAAAGGGTGGAGAAAAACTGAACTACGAGCAGTACTTC
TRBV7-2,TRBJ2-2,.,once,CASSVTTAHGKIFELFF,TGTGCCAGCAGCGTTACTACAGCCCATGGGAAGATCTTCGAGCTGTTTTTT
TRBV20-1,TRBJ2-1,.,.,CSAPGPKNNEQFF,TGCAGTGCCCCCGGACCCAAGAACAATGAGCAGTTCTTC
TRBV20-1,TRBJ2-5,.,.,CSARGTDRHPETQYF,TGCAGTGCCCGCGGGACTGATCGCCATCCAGAGACCCAGTACTTC
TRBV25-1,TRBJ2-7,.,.,CTSSEYLRVGEQYF,TGTACCAGCAGTGAATACCTTAGGGTAGGCGAGCAGTACTTC
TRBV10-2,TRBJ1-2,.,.,CASKGEVYGYTF,TGCGCCAGCAAGGGGGAGGTATATGGCTACACCTTC
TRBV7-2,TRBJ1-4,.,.,CASSKLRNTEAFFLFF,TGTGCCAGCAGCAAACTAAGGAACACTGAAGCTTTCTTTCTGTTTTTT
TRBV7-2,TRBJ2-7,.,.,CASSLTQAGGYEQYF,TGTGCCAGCAGCCTAACGCAGGCCGGGGGCTACGAGCAGTACTTC
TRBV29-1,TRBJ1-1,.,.,CSVWSVNTEAFF,TGCAGCGTTTGGTCAGTGAACACTGAAGCTTTCTTT
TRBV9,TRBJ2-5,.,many,CASSPRQLETQYF,TGTGCCAGCAGCCCCCGACAGCTCGAGACCCAGTACTTC
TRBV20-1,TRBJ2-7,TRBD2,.,CSAEAGRSSEQYF,TGCAGTGCAGAAGCGGGGAGAAGCTCCGAGCAGTACTTC
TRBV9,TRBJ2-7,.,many,CASSDKGGPYEQYF,TGTGCCAGCAGCGATAAAGGCGGACCCTACGAGCAGTACTTC
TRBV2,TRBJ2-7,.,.,CASKQGYEQYF,TGTGCCAGCAAACAGGGATACGAGCAGTACTTC
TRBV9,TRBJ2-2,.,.,CASSRAGWIQETLFF,TGTGCCAGCAGCCGGGCCGGGTGGATCCAAGAGACCCTGTTTTTT
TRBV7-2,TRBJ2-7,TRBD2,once,CASSLAAGGTEDYF,TGTGCCAGCAGCTTAGCGGCGGGGGGGACCGAAGATTACTTC
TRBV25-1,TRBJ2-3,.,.,CASSAPAGGETQYF,TGTGCCAGCAGTGCCCCCGCAGGCGGAGAGACCCAGTATTTT
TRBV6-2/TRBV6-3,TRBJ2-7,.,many,CASSYVRGSVSYEQYF,TGTGCCAGCAGTTACGTCCGGGGGTCGGTCTCCTACGAGCAGTACTTC
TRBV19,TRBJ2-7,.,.,CASRDPGLKNTEAFF,TGTGCCAGTAGGGACCCAGGACTGAAGAACACTGAAGCGTTCTTT
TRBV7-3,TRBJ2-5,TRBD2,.,CASSLARPAGRSQETQYF,TGTGCCAGCAGCTTGGCCAGGCCAGCGGGGCGTTCCCAAGAGACCCAGTACTTC
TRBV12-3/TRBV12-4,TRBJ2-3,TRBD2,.,CASRPASGGSHTQYF,TGTGCCAGCAGACCAGCTAGCGGGGGTTCCCATACGCAGTATTTT
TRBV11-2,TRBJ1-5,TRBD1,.,CASSSGGTGNQPQHF,TGTGCCAGCAGCTCAGGGGGGACGGGCAATCAGCCCCAGCATTTT
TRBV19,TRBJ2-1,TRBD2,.,CASSMAVSGGVEQFF,TGTGCCAGTAGTATGGCCGTTAGCGGGGGGGTTGAGCAGTTCTTC
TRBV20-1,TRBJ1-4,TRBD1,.,CSAPTGFNEKLFF,TGCAGTGCTCCGACAGGGTTTAATGAAAAACTGTTTTTT
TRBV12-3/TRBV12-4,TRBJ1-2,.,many,CASSLGEENYGYTF,TGTGCCAGCAGTTTAGGGGAGGAGAACTATGGCTACACCTTC